This T cell receptor (beta chain) was recovered during a study of blood T cell repertoires in COVID-19. Background on the study: Spain, Italy and the United States supplied samples that represented acute and convalescent COVID-19. T cells, B-cell-depleted T cells, or PBMCs provided the cDNA or gDNA that served as material.

TCRdb's table, derived via immunoSEQ multiplex PCR, lists solely in-frame clones and lacks some. The repertoire consists of roughly 160,000 clones, with about 80% occurring once and the leading ten covering under 20%. Participants were aged roughly 18 to 100 years from around 24 US areas. The J segment lost 6 bases and the V segment lost 4 bases, leaving 9 bases of the junction unmatched. This CDR3 contains 15 residues. Germline V gives CDR1 SGDLS, CDR2 YYNGEE. The TCR sequence derives from a woman between 65 and 79 years old in a cohort exposed to, infected with or recovered from COVID-19 (not recorded which). Sequenced sample: PBMCs or T cells enriched from blood (not recorded which). The gene calls are TRBV9 and TRBJ1-5; 8 positions agree with TRBD1. CDR3 sequence reads: CASSLGQDPFQPQHF. The CDR3 nucleotides read TGTGCCAGCAGCCTGGGACAGGACCCTTTTCAGCCCCAGCATTTT.